This TCR beta chain was documented in a study of blood T cell repertoires in COVID-19. The assay was immunoSEQ multiplex PCR, and TCRdb's table has in-frame clones only and misses some. Counted here are more than 300,000 clones, 88% occurring once; the ten biggest clones make up about 1.1%. Germline V gene lookup returns CDR1 SGHKS and CDR2 YYEKEE (reference sequence). This CDR3 contains 13 residues. V lost 2 bases and J lost 3, with 9 bases in between. The receptor's source is a woman under 30 who had recovered from COVID-19. This sequence joins TRBV5-5 and TRBJ2-7; D is ambiguous. The sequenced sample consisted of PBMCs or T cells enriched from blood (not recorded which). CDR3 in amino acids: CASSLEVGYEQYF. The DNA for the CDR3 is TGTGCCAGCAGCTTAGAGGTTGGCTACGAGCAGTACTTC. The full variable domain, its missing parts supplied by reference TRBV5-5 and TRBJ2-7, is DAGVTQSPTHLIKTRGQQVTLRCSPISGHKSVSWYQQVLGQGPQFIFQYYEKEERGRGNFPDRFSARQFPNYSSELNVNALLLGDSALYLCASSLEVGYEQYFGPGTRLTVT.